The 22 T cell receptor beta chains listed next were all sequenced from one sample in a study of Ad26.COV2.S vaccination and SARS-CoV-2 variants. The treatment denotes: some 20 received Ad26.COV2.S at low or high dose, single or two shots; several received placebo; per-sample allocation not given. Sampling occurred on day 63 after the first vaccine or placebo injection. Repertoires were generated with immunoSEQ multiplex PCR, while TCRdb's copy carries only in-frame clones and drops some. This sample has some 370,000 clones, with about 80% found just once. The sample consisted of peripheral blood, taken in a trial of Ad26.COV2.S vaccine versus placebo. These receptors all come from a person aged 18 to 65 who received the Ad26.COV2.S COVID-19 vaccine or a placebo.

This clone was seen once. The chain uses TRBV5-1 and TRBJ2-3; tentatively, D is TRBD1 (6 bases). Deletions cut 5 bases from V and 4 bases from J, with 8 bases between. Germline-derived CDR1 and CDR2 are SGHRS and YFSETQ. The CDR3 covers 12 residues. CDR3 in amino acids: CASRQGADTQYF. CDR3 sequence (DNA): TGCGCCAGCAGACAGGGAGCAGATACGCAGTATTTT.

The genes are TRBV6-5 and TRBJ2-2; maybe TRBD1 (6 bases). Germline V gene sequence: CDR1 MNHEY, CDR2 SVGAGI. The CDR3 loop spans 14 amino acids. V was shortened by 8 bases and J by 4 bases, with 14 bases between the two germline ends. Here the CDR3 DNA reads TGTGCCAGCTTTGGGGGCGGCGGCACCGGGGAGCTGTTTTTT. It yields the protein CASFGGGGTGELFF.

This chain connects TRBV5-1 to TRBJ1-4; TRBD1 matches 7 bases. V dropped 4 bases and J dropped 5; count of bases not matched to a gene: 5. There are 14 residues in the CDR3. CDR1 and CDR2 from the germline V gene are SGHRS and YFSETQ. In DNA, the CDR3 is TGCGCCAGCAGCGTGGGACAGCGGAATGAAAAACTGTTTTTT. Translating gives CASSVGQRNEKLFF.

This rearrangement joins TRBV18 to TRBJ1-6, with D unclear. The CDR3 totals 15 residues. In germline, CDR1 is KGHSH, CDR2 LQKENI. Trimming removed 3 bases at V and 7 bases at J, with 13 bases between. This CDR3 is CASSPLIDSNSPLHF. CDR3 nucleotides: TGTGCCAGCTCACCGCTGATTGACTCCAATTCACCCCTCCACTTT.

V is TRBV3-1 (or the pseudogene TRBV3-2) and J is TRBJ2-2; D is unclear. Germline V lookup: CDR1 LGHDT, CDR2 YNNKEL (reference sequence). Trimming took off 1 base at V and 7 bases at J, with 13 bases between the two ends. The CDR3 spans 15 residues. In DNA form, the CDR3 reads TGTGCCAGCAGCCAAGTCGCCGAATTAGTCGGGGAGCTGTTTTTT. Translating it yields CASSQVAELVGELFF.

This chain joins TRBV30 and TRBJ2-6, with unresolved D. CDR1 is GTSNPN, CDR2 SVGIG, per germline (reference sequence). This CDR3 comprises 14 residues. V dropped 5 bases and J dropped 1 base, with 9 bases sitting between them. The DNA for the CDR3 is TGTGCCTGGCTCCCCGGGTCTGGGGCCAACGTCCTGACTTTC. It codes for CAWLPGSGANVLTF.

A single count supports this clone. The chain has TRBV6-5 and TRBJ2-2; 10 bases match TRBD2. Looked up from germline, CDR1 is MNHEY and CDR2 is SVGAGI. The J segment lost 1 base and the V segment lost 4 bases, leaving 3 bases of the junction unmatched. CDR3 length: 16 residues. This CDR3 reads CASSFSGGMNTGELFF. For the CDR3, the DNA is TGTGCCAGCAGTTTTAGCGGGGGGATGAACACCGGGGAGCTGTTTTTT.

The gene calls are TRBV5-1 and TRBJ2-6; D is uncertain. The CDR3 spans 20 residues. The V gene's germline CDR1 is SGHRS and CDR2 YFSETQ. V shed 0 bases and J shed 2 bases, with 21 bases lying between them. The CDR3 reads CASSLEFPWRRVAGANVLTF. CDR3 nucleotides: TGCGCCAGCAGCTTGGAATTCCCTTGGCGGAGAGTTGCTGGGGCCAACGTCCTGACTTTC.

This clone was counted between two and nine times. The chain uses TRBV6-2 or TRBV6-3 and TRBJ1-4; maybe TRBD1 (6 bases). Germline V gene data show CDR1 as MNHEY and CDR2 as SVGEGT. V lost 2 bases and J lost 10, with 11 bases in between. The CDR3 sequence is 13 residues long. CDR3 amino acids: CASSYTGRGKLFF. The CDR3 DNA is TGTGCCAGCAGTTACACAGGGAGGGGAAAACTGTTTTTT.

The J gene is TRBJ1-2, the V gene TRBV3-1 (or the pseudogene TRBV3-2), with D unresolved. V lost 2 bases and J lost 6, with 16 bases in between. Germline V CDR1 and CDR2: LGHDT, YNNKEL (reference sequence). The CDR3 sequence is 15 residues long. The chain's CDR3 is CASSQSLVVSHGYTF. In DNA form, the CDR3 reads TGTGCCAGCAGCCAATCCCTCGTGGTCAGTCATGGCTACACCTTC.

V and J are TRBV18 and TRBJ2-3; D gene unclear. V was pared by 3 bases and J by 4 bases, with 5 bases between. CDR1 is KGHSH, CDR2 LQKENI, per germline. CDR3 length: 12 residues. CDR3 bases: TGTGCCAGCTCACCCACGGCAGATACGCAGTATTTT. Its protein product is CASSPTADTQYF.

In nucleotides, the CDR3 is TGCGCCAGCAGCTTGGCTCCGGGCTCCCCGGACCAGCCCCAGCATTTT. Its translation: CASSLAPGSPDQPQHF. This rearrangement joins TRBV5-1 to TRBJ1-5; D remains unclear. The CDR3 is 16 residues long. The V gene's germline CDR1 is SGHRS and CDR2 YFSETQ. V was cut by 0 bases and J by 7 bases, with 17 bases left in between.

V and J are TRBV6-4 and TRBJ2-6; D unresolved. Trimming left V 0 bases short and J 0 bases short, with 9 bases between. The germline V gene has CDR1 MRHNA and CDR2 SNTAGT. This CDR3 contains 17 residues. CDR3 in amino acids: CASSDSGPFSGANVLTF. The DNA for the CDR3 is TGTGCCAGCAGTGACTCTGGGCCCTTCTCTGGGGCCAACGTCCTGACTTTC.

The chain links TRBV6-5 to TRBJ2-3, with TRBD2 identical over 14 bases. Germline lookup yields CDR1 MNHEY and CDR2 SVGAGI. V lost 6 bases, J lost 4 bases, and 3 bases stayed unmatched. This CDR3 has 15 residues. In DNA, the CDR3 is TGTGCCAGCAGACCGGGACTAGCGGGAGCAGATACGCAGTATTTT. It specifies CASRPGLAGADTQYF.

The chain combines TRBV13 with TRBJ2-3; possibly TRBD2 for D (5 bases). The CDR3 has 15 amino acids. The V gene's germline CDR1 is PRHDT and CDR2 FYEKMQ (reference sequence). V gave up 5 bases and J gave up 6 bases, with 18 bases separating them. CDR3 residues: CASSQAAVIGDTQYF. Here the CDR3 DNA reads TGTGCCAGCAGCCAGGCAGCGGTAATAGGGGATACGCAGTATTTT.

This clone was found once. V and J are TRBV30 and TRBJ2-7; perhaps D is TRBD1 or TRBD2 (6 bases each). Germline V gene sequence: CDR1 GTSNPN, CDR2 SVGIG (reference sequence). V was trimmed by 1 base and J by 5 bases, leaving 12 bases between them. This CDR3 is built from 13 residues. The CDR3 here is CAWSGTGANEQYF. CDR3 bases: TGTGCCTGGAGTGGGACGGGGGCAAACGAGCAGTACTTC.

The chain recombines TRBV5-6 with TRBJ2-4; D gene unclear. V shed 4 bases and J shed 1 base, with 15 bases lying between them. CDR1 is SGHDT and CDR2 is YYEEEE in the germline V gene. The CDR3 is 16 residues long. DNA for the CDR3: TGTGCCAGCAGCCTGGGTGGTCTTCTGGCCAAAAACATTCAGTACTTC. It encodes CASSLGGLLAKNIQYF.

J is TRBJ1-1 and V is TRBV12-3 or TRBV12-4; D gene uncertain. CDR3 length: 12 residues. The V and J ends lost 3 bases and 5 bases respectively, with 7 bases between them. The CDR3 reads CASSFSVTEAFF. In DNA, the CDR3 is TGTGCCAGCAGTTTTAGTGTTACTGAAGCTTTCTTT.

The V gene is TRBV5-4, the J gene TRBJ2-2; D remains ambiguous. Germline values: CDR1 SGHNT, CDR2 YYREEE (reference sequence). The CDR3 covers 16 residues. V dropped 3 bases and J dropped 3 bases, with 15 bases sitting between them. CDR3 protein: CASSSPSLRDTGELFF. CDR3 DNA sequence: TGTGCCAGCAGCTCCCCGTCCCTTCGAGACACCGGGGAGCTGTTTTTT.

This clone has only a few counts. The rearrangement links TRBV7-2 to TRBJ2-7; 7 bases agree with TRBD2. Germline trimming cut 7 bases from V and 3 bases from J; bases unmatched to any gene: 15. Germline lookup yields CDR1 SGHTA and CDR2 FQGNSA. The CDR3 extends over 16 amino acids. As DNA, the CDR3 is TGTGCCAGCACCCTGGGACCCGCAGCGGGAAGCTACGAGCAGTACTTC. This encodes CASTLGPAAGSYEQYF.

The chain has TRBV5-6 and TRBJ1-2, with 8 bases identical to TRBD1. Germline V gene lookup returns CDR1 SGHDT and CDR2 YYEEEE. The J segment lost 7 bases and the V segment lost 3 bases, leaving 5 bases of the junction unmatched. There are 13 residues in the CDR3. CDR3 sequence reads: CASSSQGAGGYTF. CDR3 in DNA: TGTGCCAGCAGCTCCCAGGGGGCGGGTGGCTACACCTTC. Using reference TRBV5-6 and TRBJ1-2 for the parts outside the CDR3, the full variable domain is DAGVTQSPTHLIKTRGQQVTLRCSPKSGHDTVSWYQQALGQGPQFIFQYYEEEERQRGNFPDRFSGHQFPNYSSELNVNALLLGDSALYLCASSSQGAGGYTFGSGTRLTVV.

This chain joins TRBV4-3 and TRBJ2-3; D ambiguous. CDR3 size: 13 residues. V was clipped by 5 bases and J by 4 bases, with 10 bases between them. The germline CDR1 and CDR2 sequences are LGHNA and YSLEER. For the CDR3, the DNA is TGCGCCAGCAGCTCAGAGGATCCAGATACGCAGTATTTT. Translated, it gives CASSSEDPDTQYF.